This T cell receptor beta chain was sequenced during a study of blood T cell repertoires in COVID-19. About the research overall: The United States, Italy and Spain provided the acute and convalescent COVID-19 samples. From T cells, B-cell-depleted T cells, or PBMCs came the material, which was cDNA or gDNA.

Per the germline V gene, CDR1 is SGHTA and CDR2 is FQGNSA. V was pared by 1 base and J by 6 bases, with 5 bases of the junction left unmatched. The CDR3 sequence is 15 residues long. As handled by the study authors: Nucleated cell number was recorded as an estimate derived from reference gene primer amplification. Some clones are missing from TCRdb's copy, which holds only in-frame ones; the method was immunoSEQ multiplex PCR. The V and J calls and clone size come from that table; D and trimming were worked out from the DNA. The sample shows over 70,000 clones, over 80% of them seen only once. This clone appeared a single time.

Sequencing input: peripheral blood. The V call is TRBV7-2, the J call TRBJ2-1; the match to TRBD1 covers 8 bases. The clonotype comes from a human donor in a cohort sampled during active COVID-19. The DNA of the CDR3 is TGTGCCAGCAGCTTAGAACCAGGGACAGGCAATGAGCAGTTCTTC. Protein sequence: CASSLEPGTGNEQFF.